One and the same sample provided the 28 T cell receptor beta chains below, sequenced in a study of blood T cell repertoires in COVID-19. The table came from immunoSEQ multiplex PCR; TCRdb's copy has only in-frame clones and leaves some out. The table includes roughly 250,000 clones, about nine tenths detected once. Sample: PBMCs or T cells enriched from blood (not recorded which). The receptor set was obtained from a woman younger than 45 with acute COVID-19.

This rearrangement joins TRBV28 to TRBJ2-3, with D maybe TRBD2 (6 bases). CDR1 and CDR2 (germline): MDHEN, SYDVKM. This CDR3 is 15 amino acids long. Deletions cut 3 bases from V and 2 bases from J, with 12 bases between. The CDR3: CASSFAGGLTDTQYF. The CDR3 DNA reads as TGTGCCAGCAGTTTTGCCGGAGGGCTCACAGATACGCAGTATTTT.

V and J are TRBV30 and TRBJ2-2; no reliable D call. The V gene's germline CDR1 is GTSNPN and CDR2 SVGIG (reference sequence). The CDR3 consists of 15 residues. V was trimmed by 0 bases and J by 1 base, leaving 9 bases between them. For the CDR3, the DNA is TGTGCCTGGAGTGTGCGCACTCTGAACACCGGGGAGCTGTTTTTT. Amino acids: CAWSVRTLNTGELFF.

The V call is TRBV10-3, the J call TRBJ1-3; 8 bases fit TRBD1. J lost 1 base, V lost 6 bases, and 8 bases had no gene match. CDR1 is ENHRY and CDR2 is SYGVKD in the germline V gene. CDR3 length equals 16 residues. This CDR3 reads CAISPTTGGSGNTIYF. The DNA of the CDR3 is TGTGCCATCAGCCCCACTACAGGGGGATCTGGAAACACCATATATTTT.

The rearrangement links TRBV5-4 to TRBJ2-7, with TRBD1 matching over 9 bases. Trimming at V came to 4 bases and at J to 7 bases, leaving 6 bases not matched to a gene. The germline V gene has CDR1 SGHNT and CDR2 YYREEE (reference sequence). The CDR3 sequence is 13 residues long. The chain's CDR3 is CASSPGQGREQYF. The CDR3 coding sequence is TGTGCCAGCAGCCCGGGACAGGGCCGGGAGCAGTACTTC. The variable domain in full, completed from reference TRBV5-4 and TRBJ2-7, reads ETGVTQSPTHLIKTRGQQVTLRCSSQSGHNTVSWYQQALGQGPQFIFQYYREEENGRGNFPPRFSGLQFPNYSSELNVNALELDDSALYLCASSPGQGREQYFGPGTRLTVT.

DNA of the CDR3: TGTGCCAGCAGTATCAGGGGGGCAGGTGAAAAACTGTTTTTT. Translated: CASSIRGAGEKLFF. V usage is TRBV28 and J usage is TRBJ1-4, with 7 bases lining up with TRBD1. The trim removed 5 bases at V and 7 bases at J, leaving 7 bases unmatched. CDR1 is MDHEN and CDR2 is SYDVKM in the germline V gene. CDR3 size: 14 residues. Full variable domain (remainder filled in from reference TRBV28 and TRBJ1-4): DVKVTQSSRYLVKRTGEKVFLECVQDMDHENMFWYRQDPGLGLRLIYFSYDVKMKEKGDIPEGYSVSREKKERFSLILESASTNQTSMYLCASSIRGAGEKLFFGSGTQLSVL.

V usage is TRBV19 and J usage is TRBJ2-1; 15 bases align to TRBD2. The CDR3 loop spans 20 amino acids. V dropped 5 bases and J dropped 7; count of bases not matched to a gene: 18. The germline gives CDR1 LNHDA, CDR2 SQIVND (reference sequence). The CDR3 spells CASSLTARGLAGGGWNEQFF. In DNA form, the CDR3 reads TGTGCCAGTAGTCTTACGGCCCGGGGACTAGCGGGAGGAGGGTGGAATGAGCAGTTCTTC.

The CDR3 DNA sequence: TGTGCCAGCATTCAACAGGGGGCTCAGCCCCAGCATTTT. Its translation is CASIQQGAQPQHF. This chain connects TRBV28 to TRBJ1-5; 9 bases line up with TRBD1. The germline gives CDR1 MDHEN, CDR2 SYDVKM. The CDR3 has 13 amino acids. With 7 bases clipped from V and 6 bases from J, the junction kept 4 bases outside the gene matches.

A few counts support this clone. V usage is TRBV30 and J usage is TRBJ1-4; D is undetermined. V was trimmed by 5 bases and J by 0 bases, leaving 10 bases between them. CDR1 is GTSNPN, CDR2 SVGIG, per germline (reference sequence). The CDR3 length is 14 residues. The chain's CDR3 is CAWAPSATNEKLFF. The CDR3 bases are TGTGCCTGGGCCCCTTCTGCAACTAATGAAAAACTGTTTTTT.

This clone was seen a single time. The genes are TRBV5-1 and TRBJ2-3; TRBD2 agrees at 10 bases. V dropped 1 base and J dropped 1; count of bases not matched to a gene: 6. Germline loops: CDR1 SGHRS, CDR2 YFSETQ. This CDR3 is built from 17 residues. CDR3 sequence (DNA): TGCGCCAGCAGCTTGTCTCCCGGGACTAGCGGCACAGATACGCAGTATTTT. Translated: CASSLSPGTSGTDTQYF.

This chain connects TRBV15 to TRBJ1-5; no firm D call. V lost 0 bases, J lost 4 bases, and 7 bases lay in between. There are 14 residues in the CDR3. The germline gives CDR1 LNHNV, CDR2 YYDKDF (reference sequence). Here the CDR3 DNA reads TGTGCCACCAGCAGAGAGGGCCTAAATCAGCCCCAGCATTTT. Protein sequence: CATSREGLNQPQHF.

About this clone itself: This sample includes further DNA sequences coding for the same CDR3. The rearrangement joins TRBV5-1 to TRBJ1-1; 8 bases align to TRBD1. The germline CDR1 and CDR2 sequences are SGHRS and YFSETQ. This CDR3 is built from 14 residues. After removal of 4 bases from V and 2 bases from J, the junction contained 4 bases not matched to a gene. DNA for the CDR3: TGCGCCAGCAGCAGGGGACAGGCAAACACTGAAGCTTTCTTT. Its translation is CASSRGQANTEAFF.

The chain has TRBV28 and TRBJ1-4, with TRBD1 identical over 7 bases. The germline V gene encodes CDR1 MDHEN and CDR2 SYDVKM. The CDR3 extends over 15 amino acids. After removal of 2 bases from V and 7 bases from J, the junction contained 7 bases not matched to a gene. The CDR3 sequence: CASSLGQGGSEKLFF. CDR3 in DNA: TGTGCCAGCAGTTTAGGCCAGGGGGGTAGTGAAAAACTGTTTTTT.

This clone was counted between two and nine times. V gene TRBV5-1 combines with J gene TRBJ2-7; 7 nucleotides match TRBD1. With 6 bases clipped from V and 3 bases from J, the junction kept 9 bases outside the gene matches. The germline V gene encodes CDR1 SGHRS and CDR2 YFSETQ. The CDR3 loop spans 14 amino acids. The CDR3 region is CASTSTGPSYEQYF. CDR3 nucleotide sequence: TGCGCCAGCACCTCGACAGGGCCTAGCTACGAGCAGTACTTC.

V and J are TRBV2 and TRBJ2-1; 10 bases are a match to TRBD2. Germline values: CDR1 SNHLY, CDR2 FYNNEI. V lost 6 bases to trimming and J lost 4 bases; unmatched junction nucleotides: 3. This CDR3 comprises 14 residues. CDR3 DNA: TGTGCCAGCAGAGGACTAGCGGAGTACAATGAGCAGTTCTTC. Encoded protein: CASRGLAEYNEQFF.

The J gene is TRBJ2-5, the V gene TRBV5-4; 10 bases are a match to TRBD2. Germline assignment: CDR1 SGHNT and CDR2 YYREEE (reference sequence). The CDR3 sequence is 16 residues long. The J segment lost 3 bases and the V segment lost 1 base, leaving 6 bases of the junction unmatched. CDR3 protein: CASSLPAGGPKETQYF. The CDR3 bases are TGTGCCAGCAGCTTGCCAGCGGGAGGGCCGAAAGAGACCCAGTACTTC.

The J gene is TRBJ2-5, the V gene TRBV29-1, with unresolved D. Looked up from germline, CDR1 is SQVTM and CDR2 is ANQGSEA. V dropped 4 bases and J dropped 2 bases, with 8 bases sitting between them. The CDR3 is made up of 12 amino acids. CDR3 nucleotides: TGCAGCGTTGGTGGCGGACAAGAGACCCAGTACTTC. It yields the protein CSVGGGQETQYF. Based on the CDR3 plus reference TRBV29-1 and TRBJ2-5, the full variable domain is SAVISQKPSRDICQRGTSLTIQCQVDSQVTMMFWYRQQPGQSLTLIATANQGSEATYESGFVIDKFPISRPNLTFSTLTVSNMSPEDSSIYLCSVGGGQETQYFGPGTRLLVL.

The CDR3 DNA reads TGCGCCAGCAGCCAAGATAGGTGGGCAGGGTCTAACACTGAAGCTTTCTTT. It is translated as CASSQDRWAGSNTEAFF. This chain uses TRBV4-1 with TRBJ1-1, with a tentative D call TRBD1 (5 bases). Looked up from germline, CDR1 is MGHRA and CDR2 is YSYEKL. Trimming cost V 0 bases and J 2 bases, with 16 bases left between them. CDR3 length: 17 residues.

CDR3 nucleotides: TGTGCCAGCAGCCCCAGCGGCTACACAGATACGCAGTATTTT. Its translation is CASSPSGYTDTQYF. The chain carries TRBV13 and TRBJ2-3; perhaps TRBD2 as D (5 bases). The germline V gene encodes CDR1 PRHDT and CDR2 FYEKMQ (reference sequence). Trimming left V 5 bases short and J 2 bases short, with 11 bases between. The CDR3 spans 14 residues. The variable domain in full, completed from reference TRBV13 and TRBJ2-3, reads AAGVIQSPRHLIKEKRETATLKCYPIPRHDTVYWYQQGPGQDPQFLISFYEKMQSDKGSIPDRFSAQQFSDYHSELNMSSLELGDSALYFCASSPSGYTDTQYFGPGTRLTVL.

V is TRBV5-1 and J is TRBJ1-2, with no clear D. The CDR3 loop spans 14 amino acids. Trimming took off 3 bases at V and 8 bases at J, with 17 bases between the two ends. From germline, CDR1 is SGHRS and CDR2 YFSETQ. CDR3: CASSSNLLSEGYTF. As DNA, the CDR3 is TGCGCCAGCAGCTCGAACCTTCTAAGCGAGGGCTACACCTTC. Based on the CDR3 plus reference TRBV5-1 and TRBJ1-2, the full variable domain is KAGVTQTPRYLIKTRGQQVTLSCSPISGHRSVSWYQQTPGQGLQFLFEYFSETQRNKGNFPGRFSGRQFSNSRSEMNVSTLELGDSALYLCASSSNLLSEGYTFGSGTRLTVV.

The genes are TRBV6-5 and TRBJ1-1; 10 bases are shared with TRBD1. Germline-derived CDR1 and CDR2 are MNHEY and SVGAGI. The J segment lost 2 bases and the V segment lost 2 bases, leaving 2 bases of the junction unmatched. CDR3 length: 15 amino acids. CDR3 loop: CASSYGDRGNTEAFF. CDR3 nucleotide sequence: TGTGCCAGCAGTTACGGGGACAGGGGAAACACTGAAGCTTTCTTT.

The rearrangement uses TRBV2 and TRBJ2-1; 10 bases line up with TRBD2. Germline CDR1 and CDR2: SNHLY and FYNNEI. The CDR3 runs to 15 residues. The J segment lost 7 bases and the V segment lost 6 bases, leaving 9 bases of the junction unmatched. CDR3 sequence reads: CASRRGLAGVNEQFF. In DNA form, the CDR3 reads TGTGCCAGCAGGAGGGGGCTAGCGGGAGTTAATGAGCAGTTCTTC.

This clone appeared once. The chain uses TRBV6-2 or TRBV6-3 and TRBJ2-7, with a possible D match to TRBD2 (5 bases). V was pared by 0 bases and J by 6 bases, with 21 bases between. CDR1 is MNHEY, CDR2 SVGEGT, per germline. The CDR3 is 17 residues long. The DNA of the CDR3 is TGTGCCAGCAGTTACTCGTACCGGGAATCCATCTCCCCCGAGCAGTACTTC. Its protein product is CASSYSYRESISPEQYF.

This sequence joins TRBV19 and TRBJ1-2; 7 bases match TRBD1. The V gene's germline CDR1 is LNHDA and CDR2 SQIVND (reference sequence). Trimming cost V 2 bases and J 1 base; bases outside gene matches: 10. The CDR3 covers 17 residues. The CDR3 DNA sequence: TGTGCCAGTAGTATATTCATCGCGAACAGGGGTAACTATGGCTACACCTTC. The encoded protein is CASSIFIANRGNYGYTF.

This chain links TRBV6-2 or TRBV6-3 with TRBJ1-1; D not certain. Germline V gene lookup returns CDR1 MNHEY and CDR2 SVGEGT. V shed 0 bases and J shed 0 bases, with 8 bases lying between them. CDR3 size: 15 residues. CDR3 sequence: CASSYSQYMNTEAFF. CDR3 DNA sequence: TGTGCCAGCAGTTACTCACAGTACATGAACACTGAAGCTTTCTTT.

The chain uses TRBV18 and TRBJ1-5; D not resolved. The CDR3 consists of 12 residues. The V end lost 5 bases, the J end lost 5 bases, and 7 bases lay between the germline ends. Per the germline V gene, CDR1 is KGHSH and CDR2 is LQKENI. CDR3 sequence reads: CASSTSDQPQHF. The DNA for the CDR3 is TGTGCCAGCTCAACGTCGGATCAGCCCCAGCATTTT.

CDR3 DNA sequence: TGCGCCAGCAGCTTTATGCCTAGCGCGTTATCCTACGAGCAGTACTTC. Translation gives CASSFMPSALSYEQYF. The chain uses TRBV5-1 and TRBJ2-7; D may be TRBD2 (6 bases). The CDR3 is made up of 16 amino acids. Trimming took off 2 bases at V and 1 base at J, with 16 bases between the two ends. Germline CDR1 SGHRS, CDR2 YFSETQ.

This clone was observed once. This chain links TRBV5-6 with TRBJ2-2, with D possibly TRBD1 on 6 matching bases. Trimming cost V 2 bases and J 3 bases, with 8 bases left between them. Germline lookup yields CDR1 SGHDT and CDR2 YYEEEE. The CDR3 totals 14 residues. CDR3 sequence reads: CASSFNRDTGELFF. The CDR3 region has the DNA TGTGCCAGCAGCTTTAACAGGGACACCGGGGAGCTGTTTTTT.

A single count supports this clone. The chain uses TRBV29-1 and TRBJ1-1, with D possibly being TRBD1 (6 bases). Germline CDR1 is SQVTM and CDR2 is ANQGSEA. The CDR3 totals 13 residues. Trimming took off 7 bases at V and 1 base at J, with 13 bases between the two ends. CDR3 nucleotides: TGCAGCGGGAAGGACAGATCGAACACTGAAGCTTTCTTT. Translation gives CSGKDRSNTEAFF. The entire variable domain, with the rest obtained from reference TRBV29-1 and TRBJ1-1, is as follows: SAVISQKPSRDICQRGTSLTIQCQVDSQVTMMFWYRQQPGQSLTLIATANQGSEATYESGFVIDKFPISRPNLTFSTLTVSNMSPEDSSIYLCSGKDRSNTEAFFGQGTRLTVV.